This TCR beta chain was observed in a study of blood T cell repertoires in COVID-19. About the research overall: The samples span acute and convalescent COVID-19 from the United States, Italy and Spain. The cDNA or gDNA used as material had been derived from T cells, B-cell-depleted T cells, or PBMCs.

In the original analysis: Using reference gene primer amplification, nucleated cell counts were estimated. Sequencing was performed with immunoSEQ multiplex PCR; in TCRdb, only in-frame clones are kept and a portion is missing. V and J calls and clone size are as listed in that table; D and trimming were resolved from the DNA. The sample has tens of thousands of clones, 82% seen once. The TCR sequence derives from a human donor in a cohort sampled during active COVID-19. Material for sequencing was peripheral blood.

CDR3 nucleotide sequence: TGTGCCAGCAGTAACTTCGGGGGCTCCTACAATGAGCAGTTCTTC. Translating it yields CASSNFGGSYNEQFF. The chain couples TRBV6-5 to TRBJ2-1, with D possibly being TRBD2 (6 bases). Germline V gene data show CDR1 as MNHEY and CDR2 as SVGAGI. The V end lost 5 bases, the J end lost 0 bases, and 11 bases lay between the germline ends. This CDR3 region has 15 residues.